The clone carrying this TCR beta chain was detected only once. Seattle-derived patients entered the study during active infection and were followed longitudinally. The record originates from a study of blood T cell repertoires in COVID-19. Overall study context: Collection of acute and convalescent COVID-19 samples took place in the United States, Italy and Spain. PBMCs, B-cell-depleted T cells, or T cells were the source of the cDNA or gDNA that made up the material.

V lost 2 bases and J 1 base, leaving 11 bases between the germline ends. CDR1 and CDR2 (germline): MNHNY, SVGAGI (reference sequence). This CDR3 is built from 15 residues. Per the original methods: Reference gene primers were amplified, and this amplification served to estimate nucleated cell counts. Data came from immunoSEQ multiplex PCR; TCRdb stores just in-frame clones and leaves some out. D and trimming come from the DNA, and the V and J calls and clone size come from that table. This sample has about 160,000 clones, with roughly 90% found just once. The sequenced material came from peripheral blood. This receptor was obtained from a man aged 30 to 39 with COVID-19, enrolled during active disease. This rearrangement joins TRBV6-6 to TRBJ1-1, with a tentative D call TRBD1 (5 bases). CDR3 sequence (DNA): TGTGCCAGCAGTTACGGGAGGGGTCCGAACACTGAAGCTTTCTTT. As protein: CASSYGRGPNTEAFF.